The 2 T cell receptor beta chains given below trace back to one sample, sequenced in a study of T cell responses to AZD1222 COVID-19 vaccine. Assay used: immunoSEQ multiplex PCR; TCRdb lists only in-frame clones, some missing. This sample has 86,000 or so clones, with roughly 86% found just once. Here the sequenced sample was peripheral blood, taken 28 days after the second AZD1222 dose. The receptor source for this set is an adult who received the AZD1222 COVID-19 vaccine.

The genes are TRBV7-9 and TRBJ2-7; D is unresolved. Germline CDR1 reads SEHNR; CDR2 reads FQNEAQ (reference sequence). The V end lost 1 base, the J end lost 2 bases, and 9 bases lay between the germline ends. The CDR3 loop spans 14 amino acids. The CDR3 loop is CASSLDGPAYEQYF. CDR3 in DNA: TGTGCCAGCAGCTTAGACGGGCCCGCCTACGAGCAGTACTTC.

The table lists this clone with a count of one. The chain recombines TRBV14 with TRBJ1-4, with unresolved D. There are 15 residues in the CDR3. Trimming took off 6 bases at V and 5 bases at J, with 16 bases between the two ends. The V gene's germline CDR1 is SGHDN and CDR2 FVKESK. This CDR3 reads CASRRGFTLNEKLFF. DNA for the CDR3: TGTGCCAGCAGGCGGGGTTTCACTTTGAATGAAAAACTGTTTTTT.